Below are 25 T cell receptor beta chains sequenced from a single sample in a study of blood T cell repertoires in COVID-19. The protocol was immunoSEQ multiplex PCR, while the TCRdb copy is restricted to in-frame clones and leaves out a portion. The table includes approximately 110,000 clones, over 65% detected once. The sequenced sample consisted of peripheral blood. All receptors come from a human donor with acute or convalescent COVID-19. The donor label of this sample is uncertain.

In its sample, this clone was seen many times. The chain employs TRBV5-5 and TRBJ2-7, with 8 positions matching TRBD1. This CDR3 is built from 13 residues. Germline CDR1 reads SGHKS; CDR2 reads YYEKEE (reference sequence). V was pared by 5 bases and J by 2 bases, with 3 bases of the junction left unmatched. The CDR3, as DNA: TGTGCCAGCAGTCAACAGGGGGCCTACGAGCAGTACGTC. It translates to CASSQQGAYEQYV.

The chain links TRBV6-4 to TRBJ1-2, with 9 bases matching TRBD1. Per germline, CDR1 MRHNA and CDR2 SNTAGT. Unmatched junction bases numbered 7, after V lost 3 bases and J lost 8 bases. The CDR3 sequence is 14 residues long. CDR3 DNA: TGTGCCAGCAGTGAAGGGGACAGGGTAGGAGGCTACACCTTC. Its protein is CASSEGDRVGGYTF.

The chain uses TRBV7-2 and TRBJ1-1; 7 nucleotides match TRBD1. Per germline, CDR1 SGHTA and CDR2 FQGNSA. This CDR3 is built from 13 residues. With 1 base clipped from V and 11 bases from J, the junction kept 7 bases outside the gene matches. The CDR3 bases are TGTGCCAGCAGCTTAGAAGGGGGCCTGGGGGCTTTCTTT. It translates to CASSLEGGLGAFF. Based on the CDR3 plus reference TRBV7-2 and TRBJ1-1, the full variable domain is GAGVSQSPSNKVTEKGKDVELRCDPISGHTALYWYRQSLGQGLEFLIYFQGNSAPDKSGLPSDRFSAERTGGSVSTLTIQRTQQEDSAVYLCASSLEGGLGAFFGQGTRLTVV.

The chain couples TRBV6-6 to TRBJ1-1; D not resolved. V lost 4 bases and J lost 10, with 13 bases in between. Germline CDR1 reads MNHNY; CDR2 reads SVGAGI (reference sequence). The CDR3 length is 12 residues. CDR3 coding DNA: TGTGCCAGCAGTTCGCACAGCTTTCGAGCTTTCTTT. Translating gives CASSSHSFRAFF.

In its sample, this clone was seen a few times. This chain joins TRBV14 and TRBJ2-1, with D possibly matching TRBD1 (6 bases). V shed 0 bases and J shed 7 bases, with 7 bases lying between them. This CDR3 region has 13 residues. Germline V CDR1 and CDR2: SGHDN, FVKESK. CDR3 in DNA: TGTGCCAGCAGCCAAGACAGGGGTAATGAGCAGTTCTTC. Encoded protein: CASSQDRGNEQFF.

The chain has TRBV2 and TRBJ2-1; D is unresolved. Germline CDR1 SNHLY, CDR2 FYNNEI. The germline V and J ends were trimmed by 3 bases and 3 bases, with 3 bases remaining between them. The CDR3 covers 12 residues. CDR3 loop: CASSDGYNEQFF. CDR3 in DNA: TGTGCCAGCAGTGACGGCTACAATGAGCAGTTCTTC.

The chain joins TRBV10-3 to TRBJ1-6; 7 bases agree with TRBD1. V trimming: 6 bases; J trimming: 11 bases; junction bases outside the gene matches: 4. The germline gives CDR1 ENHRY, CDR2 SYGVKD. The CDR3 runs to 12 residues. The CDR3 here is CAIRGDSAPLHF. CDR3 nucleotides: TGTGCCATCAGGGGGGACAGTGCACCCCTCCACTTT.

The chain joins TRBV24-1 to TRBJ2-1; TRBD1 matches 8 bases. V lost 5 bases and J lost 9; bases outside the gene matches: 17. The CDR3 has 17 amino acids. Germline V gene data show CDR1 as KGHDR and CDR2 as SFDVKD. The CDR3 loop is CATSGSQGARRNREQFF. In DNA, the CDR3 is TGTGCCACCAGTGGGAGCCAGGGGGCCCGCCGAAATCGTGAGCAGTTCTTC.

The rearrangement joins TRBV15 to TRBJ1-2; unclear D gene. The germline gives CDR1 LNHNV, CDR2 YYDKDF (reference sequence). The germline V and J ends were trimmed by 0 bases and 6 bases, with 11 bases remaining between them. CDR3 length: 14 residues. DNA of the CDR3: TGTGCCACCAGCAGAGATTCGGGGATCAATGGCTACACCTTC. Translating it yields CATSRDSGINGYTF.

V gene TRBV9 combines with J gene TRBJ2-5; D might be TRBD2 (6 bases). The germline V gene encodes CDR1 SGDLS and CDR2 YYNGEE. V was shortened by 5 bases and J by 2 bases, with 13 bases between the two germline ends. CDR3 length: 14 residues. CDR3 in amino acids: CASSLGLLQETQYF. The CDR3 DNA follows: TGTGCCAGCAGTCTTGGACTATTGCAAGAGACCCAGTACTTC.

The chain joins TRBV3-1 (or the pseudogene TRBV3-2) to TRBJ1-1, with D hard to call. V was cut by 1 base and J by 2 bases, with 11 bases left in between. The CDR3 has 15 amino acids. Germline V CDR1 and CDR2: LGHDT, YNNKEL (reference sequence). CDR3 sequence (DNA): TGTGCCAGCAGCCAAGTACCGGGTACCAACACTGAAGCTTTCTTT. The encoded protein is CASSQVPGTNTEAFF.

The V call is TRBV12-3 or TRBV12-4, the J call TRBJ1-5; 10 nucleotides agree with TRBD1. The CDR3 has 13 residues. J lost 6 bases, V lost 6 bases, and 2 bases had no gene match. The CDR3 coding sequence is TGTGCCAGCAGCCGGACAGGGGGTCAGCCCCAGCATTTT. The encoded protein is CASSRTGGQPQHF.

The chain employs TRBV5-1 and TRBJ2-5; 7 bases line up with TRBD2. The CDR3 extends over 14 amino acids. Germline loops: CDR1 SGHRS, CDR2 YFSETQ. The ends lost 3 bases at V and 4 bases at J; junction bases unmatched: 6. In DNA form, the CDR3 reads TGCGCCAGCAGCTACGGACTAGACCGAGAGACCCAGTACTTC. Protein sequence: CASSYGLDRETQYF.

DNA for the CDR3: TGCGCCAGCAGGGGCGGGTCGAGCAACAATGAGCAGTTCTTC. Amino acid sequence: CASRGGSSNNEQFF. The gene calls are TRBV4-1 and TRBJ2-1; D is possibly TRBD2 (5 bases). The V end was cut by 6 bases, the J end by 5 bases, with 14 bases between. The length of the CDR3 is 14 residues. Germline CDR1 MGHRA, CDR2 YSYEKL.

The gene calls are TRBV5-1 and TRBJ1-3; D is uncertain. CDR1 is SGHRS, CDR2 YFSETQ, per germline. V was shortened by 2 bases and J by 4 bases, with 7 bases between the two germline ends. The CDR3 sequence is 13 residues long. Written as DNA, the CDR3 is TGCGCCAGCAGCTTCGATGGCGGAAACACCATATATTTT. It translates to CASSFDGGNTIYF.

The V and J genes are TRBV2 and TRBJ1-1; D is possibly TRBD1 (6 bases). The germline gives CDR1 SNHLY, CDR2 FYNNEI. V was shortened by 4 bases and J by 7 bases, with 7 bases between the two germline ends. The CDR3 covers 11 residues. In DNA form, the CDR3 reads TGTGCCAGCAGTGGGACAGTTGAAGCTTTCTTT. Translation gives CASSGTVEAFF.

The chain has TRBV28 and TRBJ1-3; TRBD1 matches 8 bases. V shed 5 bases and J 0 bases; nucleotides not matched to a gene: 12. Germline CDR1 and CDR2: MDHEN and SYDVKM. The CDR3 consists of 18 residues. The CDR3 DNA reads TGTGCCAGCAGTCCCCTCCGACAGGGGATTTCCTCTGGAAACACCATATATTTT. Protein product: CASSPLRQGISSGNTIYF.

This clone was found a few times. The chain uses TRBV4-1 and TRBJ1-1, with a possible D match to TRBD1 (6 bases). Germline V gene lookup returns CDR1 MGHRA and CDR2 YSYEKL. The V end lost 1 base, the J end lost 4 bases, and 10 bases lay between the germline ends. This CDR3 has 14 amino acids. CDR3 DNA sequence: TGCGCCAGCAGCCAAGTTACCAGGGGCACTGAAGCTTTCTTT. Residues: CASSQVTRGTEAFF.

The chain recombines TRBV2 with TRBJ1-5; no definite D call. V lost 0 bases, J lost 3 bases, and 15 bases lay in between. Germline V gene lookup returns CDR1 SNHLY and CDR2 FYNNEI. This CDR3 has 17 amino acids. CDR3 sequence reads: CASSEALFAGNNQPQHF. The CDR3 nucleotides read TGTGCCAGCAGTGAAGCGCTTTTCGCCGGGAACAATCAGCCCCAGCATTTT.

This clone is a singleton in its sample. J is TRBJ1-5 and V is TRBV19, with 8 positions matching TRBD1. V shed 6 bases and J 1 base; nucleotides not matched to a gene: 5. The CDR3 covers 15 residues. Germline CDR1 reads LNHDA; CDR2 reads SQIVND (reference sequence). The CDR3 coding sequence is TGTGCCAGTAGGAATGGACAGGGCAGCAATCAGCCCCAGCATTTT. This codes for CASRNGQGSNQPQHF.

This clone was detected only once. The V call is TRBV13, the J call TRBJ1-1, with TRBD1 matching 10 bases. From germline, CDR1 is PRHDT and CDR2 FYEKMQ (reference sequence). V was pared by 3 bases and J by 5 bases, with 9 bases of the junction left unmatched. This CDR3 is built from 16 residues. CDR3 residues: CASSLRTGGVRTEAFF. In DNA form, the CDR3 reads TGTGCCAGCAGCTTGAGGACAGGGGGAGTTAGGACTGAAGCTTTCTTT.

This rearrangement joins TRBV4-2 to TRBJ2-7; TRBD2 matches 8 bases. Germline V lookup: CDR1 LGHNA, CDR2 YNFKEQ. With V trimmed by 3 bases and J by 2 bases, 15 bases remained unmatched. The CDR3 covers 18 residues. The CDR3 nucleotides read TGTGCCAGCAGCCACCAAACCCGAACTGCGGGGGGCGCCTACGAGCAGTACTTC. Its protein product is CASSHQTRTAGGAYEQYF.

This clone occurred a few times. This chain links TRBV3-1 (or the pseudogene TRBV3-2) with TRBJ2-3; the match to TRBD2 covers 9 bases. The CDR3 spans 17 residues. V lost 0 bases and J lost 4; bases outside the gene matches: 8. Germline lookup yields CDR1 LGHDT and CDR2 YNNKEL (reference sequence). The CDR3 sequence is CASSQELRGGLSDTQYF. The DNA of the CDR3 is TGTGCCAGCAGCCAAGAGTTGCGGGGGGGCTTGTCAGATACGCAGTATTTT.

The chain joins TRBV19 to TRBJ2-5; 8 nucleotides align to TRBD2. Germline CDR1 reads LNHDA; CDR2 reads SQIVND (reference sequence). V was clipped by 5 bases and J by 4 bases; unmatched bases: 9. The CDR3 spans 15 residues. The CDR3 nucleotides read TGTGCCAGTAGTGTTGCTCGGGGGGGCCGAGAGACCCAGTACTTC. Its translation is CASSVARGGRETQYF.

This clone has a handful of counts. The V call is TRBV3-1 (or the pseudogene TRBV3-2), the J call TRBJ2-1, with D possibly matching TRBD2 (6 bases). CDR1 is LGHDT, CDR2 YNNKEL, per germline (reference sequence). The CDR3 totals 14 residues. Trimming shortened V by 4 bases and J by 10 bases, and 17 bases separated the two germline ends. The CDR3 DNA reads TGTGCCAGCAGCCCGACCGGGACTCGAGGAGAGCAGTTCTTC. This gives the protein CASSPTGTRGEQFF.